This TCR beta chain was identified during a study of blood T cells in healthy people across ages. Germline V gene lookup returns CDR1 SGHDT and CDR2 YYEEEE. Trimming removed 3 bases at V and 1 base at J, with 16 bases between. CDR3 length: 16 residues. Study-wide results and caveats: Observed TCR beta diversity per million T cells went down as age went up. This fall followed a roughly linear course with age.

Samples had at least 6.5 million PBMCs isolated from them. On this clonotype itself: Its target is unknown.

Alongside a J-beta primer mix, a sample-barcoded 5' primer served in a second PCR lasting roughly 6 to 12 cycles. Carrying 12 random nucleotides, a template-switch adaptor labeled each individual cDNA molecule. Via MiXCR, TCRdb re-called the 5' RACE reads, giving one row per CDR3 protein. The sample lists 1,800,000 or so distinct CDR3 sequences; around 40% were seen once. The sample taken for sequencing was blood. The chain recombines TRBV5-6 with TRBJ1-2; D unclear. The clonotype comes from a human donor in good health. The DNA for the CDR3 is TGTGCCAGCAGCTCTTATGACGGCGAAATTAACTATGGCTACACCTTC. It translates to CASSSYDGEINYGYTF.